The clone carrying this TCR beta chain was seen a handful of times. Its antigen is currently unknown. This sample was included in a study of regulatory T cells in long-lasting Graves disease. This sample's time point: newly diagnosed GD, antithyroid drugs for less than 3 months. From PBMCs, RNA was extracted and then used to make the TCR library. Regarding the study as a whole: Persistent disease favored TRBV28, TRBJ1-2 and TRBJ2-5. Persistent Graves' cases showed lower TCR diversity than newly diagnosed cases.

Unmatched junction bases numbered 7, after V lost 9 bases and J lost 0 bases. The CDR3 spans 14 residues. Germline V lookup: CDR1 LNHDA, CDR2 SQIVND (reference sequence). HTBI primers from iRepertoire and Arm-PCR of CDR3 regions yielded the TCR beta libraries. From the multiplex PCR reads, TCRdb called clonotypes with MiXCR, one entry per CDR3 protein. The repertoire includes some 250,000 distinct CDR3 sequences, under 20% of them detected once, and 13% to 15% sits in the top ten. These same data were also listed under a study on T cells in Graves' hyperthyroidism and ophthalmopathy.

Here the sequenced sample was peripheral blood mononuclear cells (PBMCs), taken at new diagnosis, from a patient treated with antithyroid drugs. The rearrangement uses TRBV19 and TRBJ1-2; 7 bases are shared with TRBD1. The sequence came from a woman under 40 with Graves disease. CDR3 bases: TGTGCCAGCCGGGACAGCAGTCCTAACTATGGCTACACCTTC. It is translated as CASRDSSPNYGYTF.